The rows below give T cell receptor beta chains drawn from one sample of a study of OX40 agonist ivuxolimab in advanced cancers. TCRdb keeps only in-frame clones here, not all; method: immunoSEQ multiplex PCR. The data contain 50,000 to 60,000 clones, roughly four fifths of them singletons. Here the sequenced sample was CD4+ or CD8+ T cells sorted from blood, taken in a trial of the OX40 agonist ivuxolimab. Every receptor here comes from an adult with an advanced solid tumor such as melanoma, head and neck, liver or kidney cancer. Each CDR3 is given with its conserved first and last residue. D genes are given only for firm matches. Clone size is stated in some rows and not others, as once, few, many or a class when expanded.

- TRBJ2-7 - TRBV18 TGTGCCAGCTCACCACCTACTGCCTCATGGGAGCAGTACTTC CASSPPTASWEQYF
- TRBJ1-2 - TRBV11-2 TGTGCCAGCAGCTTAGGGGGTAACTATGGCTACACCTTC CASSLGGNYGYTF
- TRBJ2-7 TRBD2 TRBV29-1 TGCAGCGTTGAAGATCCTAGCGGCAGCTCCTACGAGCAGTACTTC CSVEDPSGSSYEQYF
- TRBJ1-4 - TRBV6-5 TGTGCCAGCAGTTACTCGGGGCGGGGGACCGAAAAACTGTTTTTT CASSYSGRGTEKLFF
- TRBJ2-7 TRBD2 TRBV7-3 TGTGCCAGCAGTAAACCGGGACTAACTTTCCTCTACGAGCAGTACTTC CASSKPGLTFLYEQYF
- TRBJ2-1 - TRBV6-1 TGTGCCAGCAGTGAACTATCCCCGATTGTCTTC CASSELSPIVF
- TRBJ1-5 - TRBV6-1 TGTGCCAGCAGTCCCCAGACACCTCAGCCCCAGCATTTT CASSPQTPQPQHF
- TRBJ2-3 TRBD2 TRBV2 TGTGCCAGCAGCGGATTAGCGGGGGACACAGATACGCAGTATTTT CASSGLAGDTDTQYF
- TRBJ1-2 - TRBV4-1 TGCGCCAGCAGCCAGGAGGACCCCGGCGCCTATGGCTACACCTTC CASSQEDPGAYGYTF
- TRBJ2-1 - TRBV5-4 TGTGCCAGCAGCTTGGGGTTAGTGGTGAGAGATGAGCAGTTCTTC CASSLGLVVRDEQFF
few TRBJ1-5 TRBD1 TRBV7-8 TGTGCCAGCAGCTTAGGGAACAGGGGGCTTCAGCCCCAGCATTTT CASSLGNRGLQPQHF
- TRBJ2-2 TRBD1 TRBV13 TGTGCCAGCAGCCCCCACTTCAGGGGGCTCGGGGAGCTGTTTTTT CASSPHFRGLGELFF
- TRBJ2-2 - TRBV7-6 TGTGCCAGCAGCTTAGTCCCCGGGGAGCTGTTTTTT CASSLVPGELFF
- TRBJ1-2 - TRBV11-2 TGTGCCAGCAGCGGCATCAGAAATAACTATGGCTACACCTTC CASSGIRNNYGYTF
- TRBJ1-5 - TRBV5-8 TGTGCCAGCAGCTTGGCCGTCGCTGGGGAGCCCCAGCATTTT CASSLAVAGEPQHF
few TRBJ2-7 - TRBV10-3 TGTGCCATCGGGCACAGGGATAGCCTTCCCGAGCAGTACTTC CAIGHRDSLPEQYF
- TRBJ2-5 - TRBV6-1 TGTGCCAGCAGTGAAGAGTACTTTCAAGAGACCCAGTACTTC CASSEEYFQETQYF
- TRBJ2-7 - TRBV7-9 TGTGCCAGCACATCCTCCCTATACGAGCAGTACTTC CASTSSLYEQYF
- TRBJ2-7 - TRBV29-1 TGCAGCGTTGATTTAGCCAACGAGCAGTACTTC CSVDLANEQYF
- TRBJ2-4 - TRBV27 TGTGCCAGCAAAAAGACAGTGGCCAAAAACATTCAGTACTTC CASKKTVAKNIQYF
- TRBJ1-1 - TRBV6-6 TGTGCCAGCAGTTACGACGTGGGAAACACTGAAGCTTTCTTT CASSYDVGNTEAFF
- TRBJ2-1 TRBD2 TRBV5-1 TGCGCCAGCAGTTCCGGGACCCTCGGGGGGAATGAGCAGTTCTTC CASSSGTLGGNEQFF
- TRBJ2-7 - TRBV6-5 TGTGCCAGCAGCAGGCAGGGGAGGGACTACGAGCAGTACTTC CASSRQGRDYEQYF
- TRBJ2-5 TRBD1 TRBV10-2 TGCGCCAGCAGTGAGCCGGGACAGGGAAGGGAGACCCAGTACTTC CASSEPGQGRETQYF
- TRBJ2-3 TRBD2 TRBV4-1 TGCGCCAGCAGCCCCACCCCTTTCGCGGGGGAGACAGATACGCAGTATTTT CASSPTPFAGETDTQYF
once TRBJ2-1 TRBD1 TRBV5-1 TGCGCCAGCAGCTCCTCGCCGGCGGGACAGGGCTACAATGAGCAGTTCTTC CASSSSPAGQGYNEQFF
- TRBJ1-1 - TRBV7-3 TGTGCCAGCAGCTTAGCGGCAGGACACAACACTGAAGCTTTCTTT CASSLAAGHNTEAFF
- TRBJ2-1 - TRBV2 TGTGCCGGCCGGGACGGACCATACAATGAGCAGTTCTTC CAGRDGPYNEQFF
- TRBJ2-1 - TRBV29-1 TGCAGCGTTGAACGCCCCCCGAGAAGGGGATACAATGAGCAGTTCTTC CSVERPPRRGYNEQFF
- TRBJ2-3 - TRBV6-5 TGTGCCAGCAGTTACGCGGAGATCGCAGATACGCAGTATTTT CASSYAEIADTQYF
once TRBJ2-5 - TRBV28 TGTGCCAGCAGTCCCGGGACATCCGGCCAAGAGACCCAGTACTTC CASSPGTSGQETQYF
- TRBJ2-1 - TRBV4-1 TGCGCCAGCAGCCAAGAGAGTCCTCCCAATGAGCAGTTCTTC CASSQESPPNEQFF
- TRBJ2-3 - TRBV30 TGTGCCTGGAGGTCAGGGCCCGGAACGCAGTATTTT CAWRSGPGTQYF
- TRBJ2-1 - TRBV7-9 TGTGCCAGCAGCACCCTGTCCAATGAGCAGTTCTTC CASSTLSNEQFF
- TRBJ2-1 - TRBV11-2 TGTGCCAGCAGCTTAGAGAGGCTATCTGGTGAGCAGTTCTTC CASSLERLSGEQFF
few TRBJ2-1 TRBD2 TRBV28 TGTGCCAGCAGTTTGCCTAGCGGGGGAATCAATGAGCAGTTCTTC CASSLPSGGINEQFF
- TRBJ1-1 - TRBV18 TGTGCCAGCTCACCACGAGAGGGTCTGAGGACTGAAGCTTTCTTT CASSPREGLRTEAFF
- TRBJ1-1 - TRBV2 TGTGCCAGCAGTAAAGGACAGTTCGCTTTCTTT CASSKGQFAFF
- TRBJ1-3 TRBD1 TRBV7-8 TGTGCCAGCAGCTTAGCAACAGGGGCTGGAAACACCATATATTTT CASSLATGAGNTIYF
- TRBJ1-2 TRBD1 TRBV7-9 TGTGCCAGCGGATCGACAGGGAAGAACTATGGCTACACCTTC CASGSTGKNYGYTF
few TRBJ2-7 - TRBV18 TGTGCCAGCTCACCAGGGGGACGCTCCTACGAGCAGTACTTC CASSPGGRSYEQYF
- TRBJ2-1 TRBD2 TRBV29-1 TGCAGCGTTGGGGGGGGTAGCCGGGCTGGCAATGAGCAGTTCTTC CSVGGGSRAGNEQFF
few TRBJ1-1 - TRBV29-1 TGCAGCGTTGGGGAGGGGACTGAAGCTTTCTTT CSVGEGTEAFF
- TRBJ1-4 - TRBV6-5 TGTGCCAGCAGTTACTTGCAGACATCAACTAATGAAAAACTGTTTTTT CASSYLQTSTNEKLFF
- TRBJ2-7 TRBD2 TRBV13 TGTGCCAGCAGCACCTCTAGCGGGAGGCACTACGAGCAGTACTTC CASSTSSGRHYEQYF
- TRBJ2-6 TRBD2 TRBV4-1 TGCGCCAGCAGCCAAGTCGGGGGGGCTGGGGCCAACGTCCTGACTTTC CASSQVGGAGANVLTF
- TRBJ1-2 - TRBV29-1 TGCAGCGTCCACGGGACGCAGGGCTATGGCTACACCTTC CSVHGTQGYGYTF
- TRBJ1-3 - TRBV5-5 TGTGCCAGCAGCTCACACTCCGAGGAAGAGGTAAACACCATATATTTT CASSSHSEEEVNTIYF
- TRBJ2-2 TRBD1 TRBV5-5 TGTGCCAGCAGAACCACCGACAGGGTCAGGAACACCGGGGAGCTGTTTTTT CASRTTDRVRNTGELFF
- TRBJ2-1 TRBD1 TRBV28 TGTGCCAGCAGTGATACAGGGGGGAACGGGCTACAGGAGCAGTTCTTC CASSDTGGNGLQEQFF
- TRBJ2-7 TRBD1 TRBV9 TGTGCCAGCGCCGGGACAGGGTCGGCCTACGAGCAGTACTTC CASAGTGSAYEQYF